A selection of T cell receptor beta chains follows, all from one sample in a study of regulatory T cells in long-lasting Graves disease. MiXCR, run by TCRdb on the multiplex PCR reads, gives a single entry per CDR3 protein. In the table there are fewer than 650,000 distinct CDR3 sequences, roughly a sixth of which are singletons. This sample also belongs to another study, concerning T cells in Graves' hyperthyroidism and ophthalmopathy.

The sample was peripheral blood mononuclear cells (PBMCs), taken at new diagnosis, from a patient treated with antithyroid drugs. These receptor sequences come from a man aged 18 to 35 with Graves disease. Both conserved end residues are part of each CDR3. D genes are given only for firm matches. Not every row has a clone size; where given, it reads once, few, many or a size class.

j_gene: TRBJ2-7
len: 15
abundance: many
d_gene: NA
v_gene: TRBV11-2
CDR3nt: TGTGCCAGCAGCTCCGCTTTGGGTAGCAACTACGAGCAGTACTTC
CDR3aa: CASSSALGSNYEQYF

j_gene: TRBJ2-3
len: 14
abundance: NA
d_gene: NA
v_gene: TRBV20-1
CDR3nt: TGCAGTGCTAGGGAGGTGTCGAGGCCAGATACGCAGTATTTT
CDR3aa: CSAREVSRPDTQYF

j_gene: TRBJ2-4
len: 17
abundance: many
d_gene: NA
v_gene: TRBV12-3/TRBV12-4
CDR3nt: TGTGCCAGCAGTCCACACCCCGCCGGGACCCGGAGGAACATTCAGTACTTC
CDR3aa: CASSPHPAGTRRNIQYF

j_gene: TRBJ1-1
len: 13
abundance: few
d_gene: NA
v_gene: TRBV15
CDR3nt: TGTGCCACCGGATTAGACATGAACACTGAAGCTTTCTTT
CDR3aa: CATGLDMNTEAFF

j_gene: TRBJ2-1
len: 11
abundance: few
d_gene: NA
v_gene: TRBV20-1
CDR3nt: TGCAGTGTTCTACCCTACTTCGAGCAGTTCTTC
CDR3aa: CSVLPYFEQFF

j_gene: TRBJ2-7
len: 12
abundance: many
d_gene: NA
v_gene: TRBV28
CDR3nt: TGTGCCAGCAGTTTGGGATTACGGGTGCAGTACTTC
CDR3aa: CASSLGLRVQYF

j_gene: TRBJ2-1
len: 13
abundance: many
d_gene: TRBD1
v_gene: TRBV5-1
CDR3nt: TGCGCCAGCAGCCCCAGGGACAGGGATGAGCAGTTCTTC
CDR3aa: CASSPRDRDEQFF

j_gene: TRBJ2-7
len: 16
abundance: many
d_gene: NA
v_gene: TRBV6-2/TRBV6-3
CDR3nt: TGTGCCAGCAGTGCCGGAAGATCTAGCCGGAGCTACGAGCAGTACTTC
CDR3aa: CASSAGRSSRSYEQYF

j_gene: TRBJ2-7
len: 13
abundance: many
d_gene: NA
v_gene: TRBV7-2
CDR3nt: TGTGCCAGCAGCTCCCGGGTCTCCTACGAGCAGTACTTC
CDR3aa: CASSSRVSYEQYF

j_gene: TRBJ2-1
len: 15
abundance: many
d_gene: NA
v_gene: TRBV24-1
CDR3nt: TGTGCCACCAGTGGGGTCCAGGGGAGGCACAATGAGCAGTTCTTC
CDR3aa: CATSGVQGRHNEQFF

j_gene: TRBJ1-2
len: 13
abundance: NA
d_gene: NA
v_gene: TRBV28
CDR3nt: TGTGCCAGCGAAGCGTTGTCTAACTATGGCTACACCTTC
CDR3aa: CASEALSNYGYTF

j_gene: TRBJ2-1
len: 19
abundance: many
d_gene: NA
v_gene: TRBV5-1
CDR3nt: TGCGCCAGCAGCTTGGGAGGGGGGTTCGGAGCTTCGGGCCACAATGAGCAGTTCTTC
CDR3aa: CASSLGGGFGASGHNEQFF

j_gene: TRBJ1-3
len: 14
abundance: many
d_gene: NA
v_gene: TRBV12-3/TRBV12-4
CDR3nt: TGTGCCAGCAAGAAAAGAGATTCTGGAAACACCATATATTTT
CDR3aa: CASKKRDSGNTIYF

j_gene: TRBJ1-6
len: 12
abundance: NA
d_gene: NA
v_gene: TRBV28
CDR3nt: TGTGCCAGCAGCTTGTCCGGTGTTGCCCTCCACTTT
CDR3aa: CASSLSGVALHF

j_gene: TRBJ1-2
len: 12
abundance: few
d_gene: NA
v_gene: TRBV19
CDR3nt: TGTGCCAGTACCGAAGATAACTATGGCTACACCTTC
CDR3aa: CASTEDNYGYTF

j_gene: TRBJ2-5
len: 15
abundance: many
d_gene: TRBD2
v_gene: TRBV7-9
CDR3nt: TGTGCCAGCAGCTTAGCTAGCGGGAGCCGGGAGACCCAGTACTTC
CDR3aa: CASSLASGSRETQYF

j_gene: TRBJ2-3
len: 15
abundance: many
d_gene: NA
v_gene: TRBV6-1
CDR3nt: TGTGCCAGCAGAGATAGACCCGCAGGGGAAGATACGCAGTATTTT
CDR3aa: CASRDRPAGEDTQYF

j_gene: TRBJ2-7
len: 15
abundance: many
d_gene: NA
v_gene: TRBV5-1
CDR3nt: TGCGCCAGCAGCTGGAGGGGGGACGGAACCTACGAGCAGTACTTC
CDR3aa: CASSWRGDGTYEQYF

j_gene: TRBJ1-4
len: 14
abundance: many
d_gene: NA
v_gene: TRBV28
CDR3nt: TGTGCCAGCAGTTTAAGGCAGCGAGGAGAAAAACTGTTTTTT
CDR3aa: CASSLRQRGEKLFF

j_gene: TRBJ2-5
len: 13
abundance: NA
d_gene: TRBD2
v_gene: TRBV30
CDR3nt: TGTGCCTGGAGCCTACGGGGGGGGGAGACCCAGTACTTC
CDR3aa: CAWSLRGGETQYF

j_gene: TRBJ2-7
len: 15
abundance: many
d_gene: NA
v_gene: TRBV7-3
CDR3nt: TGTGCCAGCAGCGAAGGCCCTAGCGCCTCCTACGAGCAGTACTTC
CDR3aa: CASSEGPSASYEQYF

j_gene: TRBJ2-7
len: 12
abundance: NA
d_gene: NA
v_gene: TRBV5-1
CDR3nt: TGCGCCAGCAGCCTGCAGAGCAATGAGCAGTACTTC
CDR3aa: CASSLQSNEQYF

j_gene: TRBJ1-5
len: 15
abundance: few
d_gene: NA
v_gene: TRBV9
CDR3nt: TGTGCCAGCAGCGTAGAAGCAGGGTGGGGTCAGCCCCAGCATTTT
CDR3aa: CASSVEAGWGQPQHF

j_gene: TRBJ2-3
len: 15
abundance: few
d_gene: NA
v_gene: TRBV29-1
CDR3nt: TGCAGCGTTGATTTATCTCCTGCTAGCACAGATACGCAGTATTTT
CDR3aa: CSVDLSPASTDTQYF

j_gene: TRBJ1-6
len: 13
abundance: few
d_gene: NA
v_gene: TRBV14
CDR3nt: TGTGCCAGCAGCCCTGGGCCATATTCACCCCTCCACTTT
CDR3aa: CASSPGPYSPLHF

j_gene: TRBJ2-5
len: 15
abundance: many
d_gene: NA
v_gene: TRBV28
CDR3nt: TGTGCCAGCAGTTTAAGTCGTAGGGAGAGAGAGACCCAGTACTTC
CDR3aa: CASSLSRRERETQYF

j_gene: TRBJ2-2
len: 13
abundance: NA
d_gene: NA
v_gene: TRBV24-1
CDR3nt: TGTGCCACCAGTGATTCTAGTTCCGGGGAGCTGTTTTTT
CDR3aa: CATSDSSSGELFF

j_gene: TRBJ2-1
len: 15
abundance: few
d_gene: TRBD2
v_gene: TRBV20-1
CDR3nt: TGCAGTGCTAGACTAGCGGGAGTCCCCTACAATGAGCAGTTCTTC
CDR3aa: CSARLAGVPYNEQFF

j_gene: TRBJ1-2
len: 17
abundance: many
d_gene: TRBD1
v_gene: TRBV7-2
CDR3nt: TGTGCCAGCAGCTTTCTATGGATTCGGGACAGTAACTATGGCTACACCTTC
CDR3aa: CASSFLWIRDSNYGYTF

j_gene: TRBJ1-5
len: 13
abundance: many
d_gene: NA
v_gene: TRBV28
CDR3nt: TGTGCCAGCAGTAGGGACCTAAATCAGCCCCAGCATTTT
CDR3aa: CASSRDLNQPQHF

j_gene: TRBJ2-3
len: 15
abundance: many
d_gene: TRBD2
v_gene: TRBV28
CDR3nt: TGTGCCACCCAGACCTCGGCGGGAGTGGGAGATACGCAGTATTTT
CDR3aa: CATQTSAGVGDTQYF

j_gene: TRBJ2-3
len: 11
abundance: NA
d_gene: NA
v_gene: TRBV5-1
CDR3nt: TGCGCCAGCAGCTTGGATCAGACGCAGTATTTT
CDR3aa: CASSLDQTQYF

j_gene: TRBJ2-1
len: 16
abundance: many
d_gene: NA
v_gene: TRBV7-3
CDR3nt: TGTGCCAGCAGCCCCAGGGAGGGGGCAGGTTCGAATGAGCAGTTCTTC
CDR3aa: CASSPREGAGSNEQFF

j_gene: TRBJ2-7
len: 15
abundance: many
d_gene: NA
v_gene: TRBV20-1
CDR3nt: TGCAGTGCTAGAGATGGGGGTAGCGGAGCCTACGAGCAGTACTTC
CDR3aa: CSARDGGSGAYEQYF

j_gene: TRBJ2-1
len: 15
abundance: few
d_gene: TRBD1
v_gene: TRBV28
CDR3nt: TGTGCCAGCAGTTTATGGACAGGGGGCCGCAATGAGCAGTTCTTC
CDR3aa: CASSLWTGGRNEQFF

j_gene: TRBJ2-7
len: 13
abundance: many
d_gene: NA
v_gene: TRBV12-3/TRBV12-4
CDR3nt: TGTGCCAGCAGTTCTGCAGGACCTTACGAGCAGTACTTC
CDR3aa: CASSSAGPYEQYF

j_gene: TRBJ2-4
len: 17
abundance: NA
d_gene: NA
v_gene: TRBV6-5
CDR3nt: TGTGCCAGCAGTTACTCATGGTTAGGCAACCCCAAAAACATTCAGTACTTC
CDR3aa: CASSYSWLGNPKNIQYF

j_gene: TRBJ2-7
len: 15
abundance: many
d_gene: TRBD2
v_gene: TRBV11-2
CDR3nt: TGTGCCAGCAGCTTAGTAAGCGGGAGGGTTCCCGAGCAGTACTTC
CDR3aa: CASSLVSGRVPEQYF

j_gene: TRBJ1-1
len: 17
abundance: many
d_gene: NA
v_gene: TRBV27
CDR3nt: TGTGCCAGCAGTTTATTCCGGGACGGACAAACCCCCACTGAAGCTTTCTTT
CDR3aa: CASSLFRDGQTPTEAFF

j_gene: TRBJ2-1
len: 14
abundance: many
d_gene: NA
v_gene: TRBV28
CDR3nt: TGTGCCAGCCGCTCCCTGGCGGGCGACAATGAGCAGTTCTTC
CDR3aa: CASRSLAGDNEQFF

j_gene: TRBJ1-1
len: 13
abundance: NA
d_gene: NA
v_gene: TRBV5-1
CDR3nt: TGCGCCAGCAGCCGGGGGGGGGCCACTGAAGCTTTCTTT
CDR3aa: CASSRGGATEAFF

j_gene: TRBJ2-1
len: 16
abundance: once
d_gene: TRBD1
v_gene: TRBV28
CDR3nt: TGTGCCAGCAGTGCCCCCGGGGACAGGGCCAACAATGAGCAGTTCTTC
CDR3aa: CASSAPGDRANNEQFF

j_gene: TRBJ2-1
len: 16
abundance: NA
d_gene: NA
v_gene: TRBV20-1
CDR3nt: TGCAGTGCTAGAGATTTAGTGGGAGTGTCCTACAATGAGCAGTTCTTC
CDR3aa: CSARDLVGVSYNEQFF

j_gene: TRBJ1-2
len: 14
abundance: few
d_gene: NA
v_gene: TRBV7-9
CDR3nt: TGTGCCAGCAGCAGAGAGGGTCTCGGCTATGGCTACACCTTC
CDR3aa: CASSREGLGYGYTF

j_gene: TRBJ2-7
len: 13
abundance: NA
d_gene: TRBD2
v_gene: TRBV3-1
CDR3nt: TGTGCCAGCAGATCCGGGACTAACCACGAGCAGTACTTC
CDR3aa: CASRSGTNHEQYF

j_gene: TRBJ1-1
len: 14
abundance: NA
d_gene: NA
v_gene: TRBV20-1
CDR3nt: TGCAGTGCTAGAGATGCGCAGGGACCCACTGAAGCTTTCTTT
CDR3aa: CSARDAQGPTEAFF

j_gene: TRBJ1-1
len: 16
abundance: NA
d_gene: NA
v_gene: TRBV4-1
CDR3nt: TGCGCCAGCAGCCAAGACCCATCTGGGGGCAACACTGAAGCTTTCTTT
CDR3aa: CASSQDPSGGNTEAFF